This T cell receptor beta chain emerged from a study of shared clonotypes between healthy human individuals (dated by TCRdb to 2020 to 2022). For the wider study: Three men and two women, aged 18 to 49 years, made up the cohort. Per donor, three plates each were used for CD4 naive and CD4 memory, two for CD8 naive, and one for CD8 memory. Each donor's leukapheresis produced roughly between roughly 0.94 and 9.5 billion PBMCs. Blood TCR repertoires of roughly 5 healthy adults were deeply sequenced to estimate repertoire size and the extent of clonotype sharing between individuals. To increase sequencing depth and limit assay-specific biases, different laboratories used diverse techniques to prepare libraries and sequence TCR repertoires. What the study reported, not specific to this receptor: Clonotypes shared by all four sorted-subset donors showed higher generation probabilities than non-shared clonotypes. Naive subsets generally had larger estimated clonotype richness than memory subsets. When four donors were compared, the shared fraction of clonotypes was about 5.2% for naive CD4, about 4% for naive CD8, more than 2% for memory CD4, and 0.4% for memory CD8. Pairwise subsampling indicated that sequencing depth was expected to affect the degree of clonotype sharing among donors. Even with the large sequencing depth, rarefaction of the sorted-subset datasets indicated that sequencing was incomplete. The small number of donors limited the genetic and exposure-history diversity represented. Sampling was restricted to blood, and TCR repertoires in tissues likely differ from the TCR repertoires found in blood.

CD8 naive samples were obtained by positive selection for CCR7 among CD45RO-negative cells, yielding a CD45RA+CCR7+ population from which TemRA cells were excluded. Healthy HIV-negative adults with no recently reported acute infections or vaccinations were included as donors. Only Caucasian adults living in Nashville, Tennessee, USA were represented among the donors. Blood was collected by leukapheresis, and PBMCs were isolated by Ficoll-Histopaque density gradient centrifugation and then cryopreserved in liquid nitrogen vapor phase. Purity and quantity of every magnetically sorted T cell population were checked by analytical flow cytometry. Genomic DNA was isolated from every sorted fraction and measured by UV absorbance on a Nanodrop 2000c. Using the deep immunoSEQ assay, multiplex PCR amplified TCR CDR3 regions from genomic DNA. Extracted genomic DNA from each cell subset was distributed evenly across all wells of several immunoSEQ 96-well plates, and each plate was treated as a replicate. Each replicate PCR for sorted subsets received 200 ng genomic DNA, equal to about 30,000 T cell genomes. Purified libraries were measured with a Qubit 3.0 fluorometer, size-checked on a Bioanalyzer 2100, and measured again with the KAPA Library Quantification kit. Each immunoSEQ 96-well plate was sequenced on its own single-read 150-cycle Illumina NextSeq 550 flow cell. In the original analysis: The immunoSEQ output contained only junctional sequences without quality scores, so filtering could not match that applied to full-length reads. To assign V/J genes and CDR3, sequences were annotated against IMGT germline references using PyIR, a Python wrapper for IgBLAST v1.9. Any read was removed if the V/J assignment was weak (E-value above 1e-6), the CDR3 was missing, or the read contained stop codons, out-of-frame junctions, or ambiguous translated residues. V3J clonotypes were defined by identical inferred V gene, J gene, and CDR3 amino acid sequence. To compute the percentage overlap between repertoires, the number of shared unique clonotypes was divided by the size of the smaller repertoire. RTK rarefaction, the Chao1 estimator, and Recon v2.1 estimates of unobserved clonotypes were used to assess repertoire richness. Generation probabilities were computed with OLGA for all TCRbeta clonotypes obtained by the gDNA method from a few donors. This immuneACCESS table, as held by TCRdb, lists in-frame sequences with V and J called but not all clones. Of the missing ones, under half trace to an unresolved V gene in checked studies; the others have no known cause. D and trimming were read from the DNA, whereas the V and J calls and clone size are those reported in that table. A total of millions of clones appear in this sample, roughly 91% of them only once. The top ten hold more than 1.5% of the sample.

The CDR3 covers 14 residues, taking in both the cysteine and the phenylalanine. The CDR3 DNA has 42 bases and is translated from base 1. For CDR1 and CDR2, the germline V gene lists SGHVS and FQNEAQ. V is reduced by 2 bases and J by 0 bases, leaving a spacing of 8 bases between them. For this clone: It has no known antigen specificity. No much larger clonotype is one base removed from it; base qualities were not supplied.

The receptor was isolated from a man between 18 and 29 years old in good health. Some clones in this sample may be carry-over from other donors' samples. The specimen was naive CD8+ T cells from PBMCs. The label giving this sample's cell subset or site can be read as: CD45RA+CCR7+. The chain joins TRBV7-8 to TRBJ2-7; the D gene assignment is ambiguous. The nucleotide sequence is TGTGCCAGCAGCTTATGGTCAAGCTCCTACGAGCAGTACTTC. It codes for CASSLWSSSYEQYF.